This record looks at one T cell receptor beta chain sequence and its context. The record originates from a study of radiotherapy plus CTLA-4 blockade in lung cancer. Study details: Among all patients, approximately 17% showed objective responses, while 30% to 40% had disease control.

Sequenced by immunoSEQ multiplex PCR; TCRdb stores in-frame clones only, minus some. Of about 28,000 clones listed, approximately 81% are singletons. The CDR3 runs 16 residues. Per the germline V gene, CDR1 is LNHNV and CDR2 is YYDKDF (reference sequence). Germline trimming cut 0 bases from V and 1 base from J; bases unmatched to any gene: 3. The sequenced sample was peripheral blood, obtained from a patient treated with radiotherapy plus ipilimumab. This TCR came from a human donor with non-small cell lung cancer that progressed on radiotherapy plus ipilimumab. V is TRBV15 and J is TRBJ2-7; 10 nucleotides line up with TRBD2. CDR3 residues: CATSRDRTSGSYEQYF. As DNA, the CDR3 is TGTGCCACCAGCAGAGATCGGACTAGCGGTTCCTACGAGCAGTACTTC. Full variable domain (outside the CDR3, taken from reference TRBV15 and TRBJ2-7): DAMVIQNPRYQVTQFGKPVTLSCSQTLNHNVMYWYQQKSSQAPKLLFHYYDKDFNNEADTPDNFQSRRPNTSFCFLDIRSPGLGDTAMYLCATSRDRTSGSYEQYFGPGTRLTVT.